This TCR beta chain originates from a study of cytomegalovirus exposure and HLA in healthy donors (dated by TCRdb to 2017 to 2019). Turning to the overall study: According to a later analysis, one platform produced both the approximately 110 validation repertoires and the 666 repertoires of the first cohort. A separate validation cohort of roughly 130 different subjects was used in addition to the roughly 670-subject first cohort. The study aimed to test whether cataloging public T cell receptors could reveal signatures of past pathogen exposure. High-throughput TCR immunosequencing, statistical association of individual TCRs with disease status, and machine learning were combined to predict cytomegalovirus infection status.

This clone was detected only a few times. Its antigen is not yet known. There are no base qualities to consult, and no much larger clone falls within one base. Libraries came from the immunoSEQ multiplex PCR assay. For the original study's pipeline: A statistical classification framework was built to diagnose cytomegalovirus status from the catalog of TCR beta chain sequences. Entries here come from immuneACCESS through TCRdb and include only in-frame sequences with V and J called. Some clones fail to appear in such tables; in the studies checked, an unresolved V gene covers under half of the shortfall, and the cause of the remainder is unknown. V and J calls plus clone size are reproduced from that table; the DNA served to infer D and trimming. The sample yields about 130,000 clones; 75% to 90% were counted once. The ten largest clones take up 9% of the sample. Separate from the approximately 670-subject first cohort, the validation cohort of 90 to 150 subjects was the group to which the donors belonged.

The CDR3 spans 12 residues, from the cysteine through the phenylalanine. CDR3 DNA is the only sequence kept; it has 36 bases, read in frame from the first base. Between the V and J ends, shortened by 2 bases and 7 bases respectively, the junction contains 9 bases. As encoded in the germline V gene (reference sequence), CDR1 is SEHNR while CDR2 is FQNEAQ. Overall study results and their limits: In a later analysis, TCRs clustered in the first cohort were found to also tend to co-occur in the approximately 110 validation repertoires, with approximately 95% of cluster scores above 0. The study gave a list of under 200 TCR beta chains associated with cytomegalovirus. Most TCR sequences were observed very rarely across donors, whereas some public TCRs were present in many individuals. The classifier was reported to diagnose cytomegalovirus status with high specificity and sensitivity in both the original and validation cohorts. In vitro tests confirmed that a few of the cytomegalovirus-associated TCR beta chains recognize cytomegalovirus antigens. The validation cohort had no HLA typing available for a later analysis, so co-occurrence within that cohort was assessed over all 110 or so repertoires. According to the authors, the approach could potentially be generalized to other disease states and immunological phenotypes.

The origin of this receptor is a woman aged 18 to 35 in good health and CMV-seropositive. The chain is made from TRBV7-9 and TRBJ2-7; the D gene cannot be named for sure. The sequenced sample was PBMCs. The DNA is TGTGCCAGCAGCTTAAGTTGGCAGGAGCAGTACTTC. This yields the protein CASSLSWQEQYF.